This TCR beta chain is drawn from a study of response to subunit inactivated influenza vaccine. A word on this clonotype: Its target is unknown.

Study-wide findings and caveats: Authors suggested that a seasonal influenza vaccination recruits few new T cells each time.

TCRdb reprocessed the RT-PCR reads via MiXCR and lists one record per CDR3 protein. The sample comprises 600,000 to 850,000 distinct CDR3 sequences, about 15% of which are singletons, and about 7.6% rests with the top ten. Germline V CDR1 and CDR2: SGHRS, YFSETQ. This CDR3 is 16 amino acids long. The J segment lost 8 bases and the V segment lost 4 bases, leaving 15 bases of the junction unmatched. The rearrangement links TRBV5-1 to TRBJ2-1; 7 bases are shared with TRBD1. The TCR sequence derives from a man in his fifties or sixties who received an inactivated influenza vaccine. Here the sequenced sample was PBMCs from blood, taken less than 15 days before vaccination. In nucleotides, the CDR3 is TGCGCCAGCAGCCCCACCCCCGGGACAGTTGGCGATGAGCAGTTCTTC. Amino acid sequence: CASSPTPGTVGDEQFF.